This T cell receptor beta chain was recovered during a study of blood T cell repertoires in COVID-19. About the study: COVID-19 samples, acute and convalescent, were from the United States, Italy and Spain. T cells, B-cell-depleted T cells, or PBMCs provided the cDNA or gDNA that served as material.

Original handling: Reference gene primer amplification yielded estimated nucleated cell counts. The method was immunoSEQ multiplex PCR; TCRdb's version includes in-frame clones alone and lacks a portion of them. The DNA was the basis for D and trimming; V, J and clone size are from that table. The sample lists 120,000 or so clones; over 75% were seen once. Germline V gives CDR1 SGHTA, CDR2 FQGTGA. This CDR3 is 15 amino acids long. The ends lost 5 bases at V and 3 bases at J; junction bases unmatched: 4. The specimen sequenced was peripheral blood. This receptor was taken from a man older than 75 with active or convalescent COVID-19. The chain carries TRBV7-3 and TRBJ2-3, with 11 bases lining up with TRBD2. Written as DNA, the CDR3 is TGTGCCAGCAGCCAGGGACTAGCGGAAACAGATACGCAGTATTTT. Amino acids: CASSQGLAETDTQYF.